The 25 T cell receptor beta chains in this list originate from one sample, sequenced in a study of regulatory T cells in long-lasting Graves disease. Regarding time point: newly diagnosed GD, antithyroid drugs for less than 3 months. There was RNA extracted from PBMCs, and the TCR library was made from it. Both iRepertoire HTBI primers and Arm-PCR of CDR3 regions were used to build the TCR beta libraries. TCRdb re-called the multiplex PCR reads with MiXCR, one entry per CDR3 protein. The profile shows around 480,000 distinct CDR3 sequences, around 15% of them singletons. The same sample was also used in a study of T cells in Graves' hyperthyroidism and ophthalmopathy.

This sample comprised peripheral blood mononuclear cells (PBMCs), obtained at new diagnosis, from a patient treated with antithyroid drugs. All receptors come from a man aged 35-49 years with Graves disease.

This clonotype has only a few counts. This rearrangement joins TRBV19 to TRBJ1-2, with 7 positions matching TRBD1. The length of the CDR3 is 13 residues. Trimming took 8 bases from V and 0 from J; bases not matched to a gene: 3. The germline V gene has CDR1 LNHDA and CDR2 SQIVND (reference sequence). The CDR3: CASLGQSNYGYTF. In nucleotides, the CDR3 is TGTGCCAGTTTGGGACAGTCTAACTATGGCTACACCTTC.

This clonotype has just a few counts. The chain joins TRBV12-5 to TRBJ2-7, with 8 bases fitting TRBD1. This CDR3 comprises 13 residues. Unmatched junction bases numbered 7, after V lost 6 bases and J lost 6 bases. Germline V gene sequence: CDR1 LGHNT, CDR2 FRNRAP. The CDR3 reads CASGRQGLSEQYF. The CDR3 nucleotides read TGTGCTAGTGGAAGACAGGGGTTGAGCGAGCAGTACTTC.

This clonotype was seen repeatedly, ten times or more. The gene calls are TRBV27 and TRBJ2-7; the D is unclear. The length of the CDR3 is 15 residues. V gave up 6 bases and J gave up 3 bases, with 18 bases separating them. The germline gives CDR1 MNHEY, CDR2 SMNVEV (reference sequence). CDR3 nucleotide sequence: TGTGCCAGCAGCTCCATGGAGCGCCCATTCTACGAGCAGTACTTC. Protein: CASSSMERPFYEQYF.

This clonotype was picked up many times. The rearrangement links TRBV3-1 to TRBJ2-3; D is unresolved. Between the trimmed V and J ends, which lost 1 base and 2 bases, there was a span of 13 bases. The V gene's germline CDR1 is LGHDT and CDR2 YNNKEL (reference sequence). The CDR3 covers 16 residues. The CDR3 coding sequence is TGTGCCAGCAGCCAAGCGCCGGGTCGTTCCACAGATACGCAGTATTTT. It codes for CASSQAPGRSTDTQYF.

This clonotype was picked up many times. V usage is TRBV20-1 and J usage is TRBJ2-7; 10 bases align to TRBD2. Germline V CDR1 and CDR2: DFQATT, SNEGSKA (reference sequence). The ends lost 3 bases at V and 2 bases at J; junction bases unmatched: 13. This CDR3 is built from 17 residues. This chain's CDR3 is CSASSVTSGFQAYEQYF. The CDR3, as DNA: TGCAGTGCTAGTAGCGTGACTAGCGGGTTTCAGGCCTACGAGCAGTACTTC.

J is TRBJ2-2 and V is TRBV28; D is undetermined. The CDR3 length is 13 residues. V lost 3 bases, J lost 5 bases, and 7 bases lay in between. Germline V lookup: CDR1 MDHEN, CDR2 SYDVKM. CDR3 in DNA: TGTGCCAGCAGTTTCCTTATGACCGGGGAGCTGTTTTTT. This sequence encodes CASSFLMTGELFF.

This clonotype was observed a handful of times. V gene TRBV18 combines with J gene TRBJ2-1; D is possibly TRBD2 (6 bases). The CDR3 totals 17 residues. Germline V gene data show CDR1 as KGHSH and CDR2 as LQKENI. The V end was cut by 0 bases, the J end by 0 bases, with 12 bases between. The CDR3 nucleotides are TGTGCCAGCTCACCACCTCCGGGGAGGAGCTCCTACAATGAGCAGTTCTTC. This sequence encodes CASSPPPGRSSYNEQFF.

This clonotype has a count of ten or more. The chain employs TRBV11-2 and TRBJ2-5; tentatively, D is TRBD2 (6 bases). The germline V and J ends were trimmed by 1 base and 4 bases, with 10 bases remaining between them. From germline, CDR1 is SGHAT and CDR2 FQNNGV. This CDR3 spans 14 amino acids. The CDR3, as DNA: TGTGCCAGCAGCTTAGCGGGAGTAACAGAGACCCAGTACTTC. Protein: CASSLAGVTETQYF.

This clonotype was recorded many times. This chain connects TRBV5-1 to TRBJ2-7; no clear D. CDR1 SGHRS and CDR2 YFSETQ come from the germline V gene. Trimming left V 10 bases short and J 3 bases short, with 11 bases between. The CDR3 runs to 11 residues. The CDR3 is CARTASYEQYF. The CDR3, as DNA: TGCGCCCGTACCGCTAGCTACGAGCAGTACTTC.

This clonotype was seen repeatedly, ten times or more. CDR3 protein: CACLTGDNEQFF. The CDR3 DNA is TGTGCCTGTCTGACAGGGGACAATGAGCAGTTCTTC. The chain has TRBV30 and TRBJ2-1; TRBD1 matches at 8 bases. After removal of 6 bases from V and 5 bases from J, the junction contained 3 bases not matched to a gene. The germline V gene has CDR1 GTSNPN and CDR2 SVGIG (reference sequence). This CDR3 is 12 amino acids long. Complete variable domain (other parts from reference TRBV30 and TRBJ2-1): SQTIHQWPATLVQPVGSPLSLECTVEGTSNPNLYWYRQAAGRGLQLLFYSVGIGQISSEVPQNLSASRPQDRQFILSSKKLLLSDSGFYLCACLTGDNEQFFGPGTRLTVL.

The sample holds a few counts of this clonotype. V usage is TRBV28 and J usage is TRBJ1-6; unclear D gene. CDR3 length: 13 amino acids. CDR1 is MDHEN and CDR2 is SYDVKM in the germline V gene. Trimming took off 6 bases at V and 6 bases at J, with 9 bases between the two ends. The CDR3 DNA is TGTGCCAGCAGGCCCCTTTTTAATTCACCCCTCCACTTT. Translation gives CASRPLFNSPLHF.

This clonotype came up a few times. The CDR3 loop is CSVEIGRNTGELFF. For the CDR3, the DNA is TGCAGCGTTGAAATCGGAAGGAACACCGGGGAGCTGTTTTTT. V and J are TRBV29-1 and TRBJ2-2, with D unresolved. The CDR3 runs to 14 residues. The V gene lost 2 bases and the J gene lost 1 base, with 8 bases spanning the gap. Germline V gene data show CDR1 as SQVTM and CDR2 as ANQGSEA.

This clonotype was detected a few times. The V and J genes are TRBV7-9 and TRBJ2-1; D unresolved. Looked up from germline, CDR1 is SEHNR and CDR2 is FQNEAQ (reference sequence). The CDR3 covers 12 residues. V was trimmed by 10 bases and J by 9 bases, leaving 16 bases between them. The CDR3 DNA sequence: TGTGCCACCCGTAGTTCGCCCGGTGAGCAGTTCTTC. It yields the protein CATRSSPGEQFF.

This clonotype was picked up a small number of times. The genes are TRBV6-1 and TRBJ2-7, with TRBD1 matching over 7 bases. The length of the CDR3 is 14 residues. CDR1 is MNHNS and CDR2 is SASEGT in the germline V gene. Trimming at V came to 7 bases and at J to 6 bases, leaving 12 bases not matched to a gene. CDR3 in amino acids: CASNLDRVRAEQYF. The CDR3 DNA reads as TGTGCCAGCAATCTAGACAGGGTTCGAGCCGAGCAGTACTTC.

This clonotype was counted ten times or more. The chain recombines TRBV20-1 with TRBJ2-1; 8 positions match TRBD2. The length of the CDR3 is 14 residues. Germline V gives CDR1 DFQATT, CDR2 SNEGSKA (reference sequence). The V gene end was trimmed by 3 bases and the J gene end by 6 bases; junction bases not matched to a gene: 7. CDR3 amino acids: CSASAPSGSNEQFF. The DNA of the CDR3 is TGCAGTGCTAGCGCACCAAGCGGGAGCAATGAGCAGTTCTTC.

This clonotype came up many times. The chain uses TRBV11-2 and TRBJ2-5, with TRBD2 identical over 8 bases. After removal of 4 bases from V and 1 base from J, the junction contained 8 bases not matched to a gene. The length of the CDR3 is 16 residues. Germline lookup yields CDR1 SGHAT and CDR2 FQNNGV. CDR3 in amino acids: CASSSHTTSGQETQYF. CDR3 nucleotides: TGTGCCAGCAGCTCTCACACTACTAGCGGCCAAGAGACCCAGTACTTC.

This clonotype was seen many times. The chain combines TRBV11-2 with TRBJ2-1, with TRBD2 as a possible D gene (5 bases). The CDR3 runs 15 residues. Germline CDR1 and CDR2: SGHAT and FQNNGV. V was cut by 2 bases and J by 10 bases, with 18 bases left in between. The DNA for the CDR3 is TGTGCCAGCAGCTTAAGACAAGGACTTAGAGCGGAGCAGTTCTTC. This gives the protein CASSLRQGLRAEQFF. Combining the CDR3 with reference TRBV11-2 and TRBJ2-1 gives the whole variable domain EAGVAQSPRYKIIEKRQSVAFWCNPISGHATLYWYQQILGQGPKLLIQFQNNGVVDDSQLPKDRFSAERLKGVDSTLKIQPAKLEDSAVYLCASSLRQGLRAEQFFGPGTRLTVL.

This chain links TRBV29-1 with TRBJ1-4, with D uncertain. The ends were cut back, 1 base at V and 5 bases at J, with 8 bases in the middle. CDR1 and CDR2 from the germline V gene are SQVTM and ANQGSEA. The CDR3 has 13 residues. CDR3 region: CSVEGENNEKLFF. CDR3 DNA: TGCAGCGTTGAAGGGGAGAACAATGAAAAACTGTTTTTT.

This chain links TRBV28 with TRBJ2-7; perhaps D is TRBD1 or TRBD2 (5 bases each). Germline CDR1 is MDHEN and CDR2 is SYDVKM. V dropped 4 bases and J dropped 0 bases, with 10 bases sitting between them. The CDR3 totals 14 residues. CDR3 sequence reads: CASSWGTTSYEQYF. DNA for the CDR3: TGTGCCAGCAGTTGGGGGACCACCTCCTACGAGCAGTACTTC. The complete variable domain, with remaining parts taken from reference TRBV28 and TRBJ2-7, reads DVKVTQSSRYLVKRTGEKVFLECVQDMDHENMFWYRQDPGLGLRLIYFSYDVKMKEKGDIPEGYSVSREKKERFSLILESASTNQTSMYLCASSWGTTSYEQYFGPGTRLTVT.

This clonotype was counted ten times or more. The rearrangement links TRBV7-8 to TRBJ2-4; perhaps TRBD2 as D (6 bases). There are 15 residues in the CDR3. V gave up 5 bases and J gave up 10 bases, with 21 bases separating them. Germline lookup yields CDR1 SGHVS and CDR2 FQNEAQ. CDR3 bases: TGTGCCAGCAGCAGAAGTGGGACTGGGGCTAGAATTCAGTACTTC. It encodes CASSRSGTGARIQYF.

Notes on this clonotype: One junction end disagrees with the germline gene, perhaps due to a read error. This rearrangement joins TRBV27 to TRBJ2-6; D gene uncertain. The CDR3 covers 14 residues. Germline V gene sequence: CDR1 MNHEY, CDR2 SMNVEV (reference sequence). Written as DNA, the CDR3 is TGTACCAGCAGTTTATCGGCTGGGGCCAACGTCCTGACTTTC. It specifies CTSSLSAGANVLTF.

This clonotype has only a few counts. The genes are TRBV6-2 or TRBV6-3 and TRBJ2-3; the match to TRBD2 covers 8 bases. The CDR3 runs to 15 residues. V dropped 2 bases and J dropped 1; count of bases not matched to a gene: 2. Germline assignment: CDR1 MNHEY and CDR2 SVGEGT. CDR3 nucleotides: TGTGCCAGCAGTTACCGGCGGGGGGGCACAGATACGCAGTATTTT. It yields the protein CASSYRRGGTDTQYF.

This clonotype was seen a handful of times. The V gene is TRBV7-3, the J gene TRBJ1-1; D ambiguous. From germline, CDR1 is SGHTA and CDR2 FQGTGA. The CDR3 is made up of 13 amino acids. Trimming left V 8 bases short and J 7 bases short, with 17 bases between. The CDR3 reads CASSDKGIGEAFF. CDR3 DNA sequence: TGTGCCAGCTCGGATAAGGGCATTGGTGAAGCTTTCTTT.

This clonotype has just one count. This chain connects TRBV29-1 to TRBJ2-3; 8 nucleotides agree with TRBD2. Germline CDR1 reads SQVTM; CDR2 reads ANQGSEA. J was trimmed by 2 bases and V by 7 bases; bases with no gene match: 20. This CDR3 region has 18 residues. As DNA, the CDR3 is TGCAGCGGGAAAACGGGGCTAGCGGGCGGGCCGGTCACAGATACGCAGTATTTT. Protein: CSGKTGLAGGPVTDTQYF.

This clonotype was counted ten times or more. The chain is built from TRBV27 and TRBJ2-1; D possibly corresponds to TRBD2 (6 bases). Germline V lookup: CDR1 MNHEY, CDR2 SMNVEV (reference sequence). The CDR3 sequence is 14 residues long. The V and J ends lost 11 bases and 0 bases respectively, with 14 bases between them. Here the CDR3 reads CACSMGGSYNEQFF. The CDR3 DNA reads as TGTGCCTGCTCCATGGGGGGCTCCTACAATGAGCAGTTCTTC.